The T cell receptor beta chain under discussion was sequenced for a study of radiotherapy plus CTLA-4 blockade in lung cancer. Here immunoSEQ multiplex PCR was the method, and the copy in TCRdb shows in-frame clones only, minus some. The table shows around 91,000 clones, with about 91% occurring only once. The germline CDR1 and CDR2 sequences are SGHNT and YYREEE (reference sequence). The V gene lost 1 base and the J gene lost 10 bases, with 12 bases spanning the gap. CDR3 length equals 13 residues. Whole-study findings and limits: Once radiotherapy plus ipilimumab had been given, TCR clones derived from tumor expanded in blood. According to reports, early shifts in blood T cell clones, alongside interferon-beta, forecast response most accurately.

As regards this clone: Its antigen is currently unknown.

The input for sequencing was peripheral blood, taken from a patient treated with radiotherapy plus ipilimumab. The chain carries TRBV5-4 and TRBJ2-1; D uncertain. This clonotype was sampled from a human donor with non-small cell lung cancer that progressed on radiotherapy plus ipilimumab. DNA of the CDR3: TGTGCCAGCAGCTTGAAAGGAGCCCCGGAGCAGTTCTTC. Translating gives CASSLKGAPEQFF.